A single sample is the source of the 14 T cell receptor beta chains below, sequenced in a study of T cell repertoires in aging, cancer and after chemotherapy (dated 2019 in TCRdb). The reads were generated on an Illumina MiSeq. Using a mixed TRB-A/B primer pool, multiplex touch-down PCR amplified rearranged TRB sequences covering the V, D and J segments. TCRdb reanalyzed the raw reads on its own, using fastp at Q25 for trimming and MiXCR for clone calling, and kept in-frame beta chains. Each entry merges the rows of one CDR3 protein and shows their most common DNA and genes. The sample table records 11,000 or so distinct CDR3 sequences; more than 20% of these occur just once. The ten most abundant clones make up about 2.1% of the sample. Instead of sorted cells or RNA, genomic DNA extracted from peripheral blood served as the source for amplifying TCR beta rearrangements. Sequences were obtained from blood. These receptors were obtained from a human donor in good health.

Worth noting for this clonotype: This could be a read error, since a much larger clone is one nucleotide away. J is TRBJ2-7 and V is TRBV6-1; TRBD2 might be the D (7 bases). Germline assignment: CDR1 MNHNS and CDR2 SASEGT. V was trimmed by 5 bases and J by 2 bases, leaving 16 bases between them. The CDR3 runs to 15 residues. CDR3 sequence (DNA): TGTGCCAGCAGTTACTCCGGCGGGGGCCCCTACGAGCAGTACTTC. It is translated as CASSYSGGGPYEQYF.

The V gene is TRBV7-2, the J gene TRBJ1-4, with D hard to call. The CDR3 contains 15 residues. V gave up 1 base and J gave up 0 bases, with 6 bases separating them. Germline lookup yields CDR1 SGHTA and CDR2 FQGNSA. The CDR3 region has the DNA TGTGCCAGCAGCTTAGATCGGGCAACTAATGAAAAACTGTTTTTT. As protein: CASSLDRATNEKLFF.

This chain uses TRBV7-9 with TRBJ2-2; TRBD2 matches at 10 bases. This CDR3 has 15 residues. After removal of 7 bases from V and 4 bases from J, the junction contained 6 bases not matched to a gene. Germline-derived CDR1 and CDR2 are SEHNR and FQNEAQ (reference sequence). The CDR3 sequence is CASTPSGGPTGELFF. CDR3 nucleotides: TGTGCCAGCACCCCTAGCGGGGGACCCACCGGGGAGCTGTTTTTT.

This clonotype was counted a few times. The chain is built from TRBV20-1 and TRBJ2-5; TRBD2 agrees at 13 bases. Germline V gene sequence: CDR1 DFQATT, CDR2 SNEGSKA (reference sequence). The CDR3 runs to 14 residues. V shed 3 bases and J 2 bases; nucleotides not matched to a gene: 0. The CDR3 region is CSARTSGGQETQYF. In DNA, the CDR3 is TGCAGTGCTAGGACTAGCGGGGGGCAAGAGACCCAGTACTTC.

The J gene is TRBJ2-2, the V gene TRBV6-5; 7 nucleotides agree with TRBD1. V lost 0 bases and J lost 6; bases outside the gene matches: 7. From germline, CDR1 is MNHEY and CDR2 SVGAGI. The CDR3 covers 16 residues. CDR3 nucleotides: TGTGCCAGCAGTTACTCAGCCAGGGGGTTACCCGGGGAGCTGTTTTTT. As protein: CASSYSARGLPGELFF.

As DNA, the CDR3 is TGTGCCAGCAGACGGGACAGGGGTTACGAAGGGCAGTACTTC. Protein: CASRRDRGYEGQYF. The J gene is TRBJ2-7, the V gene TRBV28; TRBD1 matches at 10 bases. This CDR3 spans 14 amino acids. Germline V lookup: CDR1 MDHEN, CDR2 SYDVKM. Trimming at V came to 6 bases and at J to 9 bases, leaving 11 bases not matched to a gene.

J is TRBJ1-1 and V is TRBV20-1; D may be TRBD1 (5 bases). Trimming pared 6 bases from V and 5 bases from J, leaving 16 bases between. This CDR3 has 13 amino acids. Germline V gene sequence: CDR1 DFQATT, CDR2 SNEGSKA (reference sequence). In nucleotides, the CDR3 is TGCAGTGCATTCGTTGCGGGGGGGACTGAAGCTTTCTTT. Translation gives CSAFVAGGTEAFF.

The CDR3 sequence is CASSTWGGPYEQYF. The DNA for the CDR3 is TGTGCCAGCAGTACCTGGGGGGGCCCCTACGAGCAGTACTTC. This sequence joins TRBV27 and TRBJ2-7; tentatively, D is TRBD2 (7 bases). Germline V gene lookup returns CDR1 MNHEY and CDR2 SMNVEV (reference sequence). Trimming removed 5 bases from V and 2 bases from J, with 13 bases in between. The CDR3 consists of 14 residues.

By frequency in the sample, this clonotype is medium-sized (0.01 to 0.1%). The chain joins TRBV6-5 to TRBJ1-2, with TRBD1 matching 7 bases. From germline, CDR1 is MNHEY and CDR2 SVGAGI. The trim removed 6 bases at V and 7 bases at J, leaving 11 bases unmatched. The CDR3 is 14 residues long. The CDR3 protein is CASREQGSYRGYTF. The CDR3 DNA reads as TGTGCCAGCAGAGAACAGGGGTCCTATCGTGGCTACACCTTC.

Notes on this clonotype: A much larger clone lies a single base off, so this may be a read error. The CDR3 sequence is CASSYPGVSPLHF. CDR3 DNA: TGTGCCAGCAGCTACCCAGGAGTATCACCCCTCCACTTT. This chain joins TRBV5-5 and TRBJ1-6; D is uncertain. This CDR3 is 13 amino acids long. CDR1 and CDR2 (germline): SGHKS, YYEKEE (reference sequence). Trimming cost V 3 bases and J 10 bases, with 11 bases left between them.

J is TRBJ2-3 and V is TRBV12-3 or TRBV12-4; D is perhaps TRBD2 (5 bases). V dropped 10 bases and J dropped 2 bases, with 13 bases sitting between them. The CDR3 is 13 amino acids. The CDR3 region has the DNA TGTGCCACCACATCGGGGATCACAGATACGCAGTATTTT. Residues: CATTSGITDTQYF.

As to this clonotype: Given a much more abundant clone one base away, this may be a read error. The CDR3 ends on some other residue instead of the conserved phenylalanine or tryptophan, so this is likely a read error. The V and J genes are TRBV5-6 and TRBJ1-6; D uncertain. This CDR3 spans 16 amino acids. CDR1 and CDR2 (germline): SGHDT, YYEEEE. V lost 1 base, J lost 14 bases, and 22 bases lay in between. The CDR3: CASSLFQASGFVSLHL. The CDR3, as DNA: TGTGCCAGCAGCTTGTTCCAGGCCTCTGGTTTTGTGTCCCTCCACCTT.

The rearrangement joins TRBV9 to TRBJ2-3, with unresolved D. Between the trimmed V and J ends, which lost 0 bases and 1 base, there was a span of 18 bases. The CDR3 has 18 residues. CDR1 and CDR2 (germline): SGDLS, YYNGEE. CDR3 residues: CASSVGPAVRGGTDTQYF. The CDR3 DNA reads TGTGCCAGCAGCGTAGGGCCCGCAGTACGAGGAGGCACAGATACGCAGTATTTT.

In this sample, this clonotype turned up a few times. The CDR3 region has the DNA TGTGCCAGAGGACGGGGGGCCCTTTTTACGCAGTATTTT. It is translated as CARGRGALFTQYF. The chain employs TRBV19 and TRBJ2-3; a weak D match, TRBD2 (7 bases). The CDR3 is 13 residues long. Germline loops: CDR1 LNHDA, CDR2 SQIVND (reference sequence). Between the trimmed V and J ends, which lost 9 bases and 8 bases, there was a span of 18 bases.